This T cell receptor (beta chain) comes out of a study of metastatic and nonmetastatic thyroid tumors. Across the study: Repertoire comparison spanned blood and tumor or nodule tissue of malignant and benign thyroid patients.

Germline lookup yields CDR1 MDHEN and CDR2 SYDVKM. The CDR3 length is 13 residues. V shed 7 bases and J 7 bases; nucleotides not matched to a gene: 10. Study conclusions and caveats: Compared with benign nodules, malignant thyroid tumors were reported to have significantly higher TCR beta diversity in both blood and tumor.

Thyroid surgery took place with no prior treatment in any patient. Judged by abundance, this clone is medium-sized. Its antigen is still unknown. The authors' processing: Clinicopathological groups of papillary thyroid cancer showed CDR3 differences that were used to build a distant-metastasis classifier. TCRdb re-clonotyped the PCR reads through MiXCR. TCRdb's processing, not the authors' own work, is the source of the V and J calls. The sample includes some 31,000 clones, about 4.1% seen only once; the top ten take roughly a fifth. Material: blood. The sequence was obtained from a female donor with papillary thyroid cancer or a benign thyroid nodule (not recorded which). Some clones in this sample may be carry-over from other donors' samples. The V gene is TRBV28, the J gene TRBJ2-7; 7 bases are shared with TRBD1. The CDR3 nucleotides are TGTGCCAGCAACCCGACAGGGTTCGAGGAGCAGTACTTC. Translation gives CASNPTGFEEQYF.